Below, 22 T cell receptor beta chains from the same sample are listed, as sequenced in a study of blood T cell repertoires in COVID-19. Assay: immunoSEQ multiplex PCR; the TCRdb copy retains only in-frame clones and omits some. The sample has about 81,000 clones, over 90% seen once. Sequencing was done on a sample of peripheral blood. Every receptor here comes from a human donor with active COVID-19. The donor label of this sample is uncertain.

The CDR3 is CATRRGETQYF. The CDR3 nucleotides are TGTGCCACCCGACGCGGAGAGACCCAGTACTTC. The chain has TRBV15 and TRBJ2-5, with no clear D. Trimming left V 8 bases short and J 4 bases short, with 8 bases between. Germline CDR1 reads LNHNV; CDR2 reads YYDKDF (reference sequence). The CDR3 runs 11 residues.

The chain recombines TRBV5-1 with TRBJ2-1, with TRBD1 identical over 9 bases. Germline V lookup: CDR1 SGHRS, CDR2 YFSETQ. V lost 5 bases and J lost 10; bases outside the gene matches: 7. The CDR3 is 13 residues long. CDR3 loop: CASSPGQGWEQFF. The CDR3 coding sequence is TGCGCCAGCAGTCCTGGACAGGGGTGGGAGCAGTTCTTC. Full variable domain (remainder filled in from reference TRBV5-1 and TRBJ2-1): KAGVTQTPRYLIKTRGQQVTLSCSPISGHRSVSWYQQTPGQGLQFLFEYFSETQRNKGNFPGRFSGRQFSNSRSEMNVSTLELGDSALYLCASSPGQGWEQFFGPGTRLTVL.

The rearrangement joins TRBV9 to TRBJ1-4; D is unresolved. The CDR3 has 17 residues. V was cut by 4 bases and J by 8 bases, with 24 bases left in between. Germline V gene lookup returns CDR1 SGDLS and CDR2 YYNGEE. The CDR3 region is CASSSPPSFSGLEKLFF. The CDR3 bases are TGTGCCAGCAGCTCGCCGCCCTCCTTTTCGGGGTTGGAAAAACTGTTTTTT. Supplemented by reference TRBV9 and TRBJ1-4, the full variable domain reads DSGVTQTPKHLITATGQRVTLRCSPRSGDLSVYWYQQSLDQGLQFLIQYYNGEERAKGNILERFSAQQFPDLHSELNLSSLELGDSALYFCASSSPPSFSGLEKLFFGSGTQLSVL.

The rearrangement uses TRBV11-3 and TRBJ1-2, with D hard to call. V was cut by 1 base and J by 6 bases, with 21 bases left in between. This CDR3 comprises 17 residues. Germline V lookup: CDR1 SGHNT, CDR2 YENEEA. CDR3 in DNA: TGTGCCAGCAGCTTAGTTCTCCTGGGGATTCGGGAAGATGGCTACACCTTC. Translated, it gives CASSLVLLGIREDGYTF. The entire variable domain, with the rest obtained from reference TRBV11-3 and TRBJ1-2, is as follows: EAGVVQSPRYKIIEKKQPVAFWCNPISGHNTLYWYLQNLGQGPELLIRYENEEAVDDSQLPKDRFSAERLKGVDSTLKIQPAELGDSAVYLCASSLVLLGIREDGYTFGSGTRLTVV.

This clone has just one count. The V and J genes are TRBV27 and TRBJ1-1; TRBD1 might be the D (6 bases). The ends were cut back, 7 bases at V and 1 base at J, with 13 bases in the middle. This CDR3 has 14 amino acids. Germline V gene lookup returns CDR1 MNHEY and CDR2 SMNVEV (reference sequence). CDR3 region: CASIQQGSNTEAFF. In nucleotides, the CDR3 is TGTGCCAGCATTCAGCAGGGGTCGAACACTGAAGCTTTCTTT.

The gene calls are TRBV7-2 and TRBJ2-1; D is possibly TRBD2 (5 bases). Between the trimmed V and J ends, which lost 6 bases and 3 bases, there was a span of 18 bases. The CDR3 is 16 residues long. Germline loops: CDR1 SGHTA, CDR2 FQGNSA. CDR3 loop: CASRQTVPDYYNEQFF. In DNA form, the CDR3 reads TGTGCCAGCAGACAAACAGTTCCCGACTACTACAATGAGCAGTTCTTC.

The chain combines TRBV5-1 with TRBJ2-2; TRBD2 might be the D (5 bases). The V gene's germline CDR1 is SGHRS and CDR2 YFSETQ. V was pared by 2 bases and J by 4 bases, with 15 bases between. This CDR3 has 16 residues. CDR3: CASSLMPAEVTGELFF. In DNA form, the CDR3 reads TGCGCCAGCAGCTTAATGCCAGCGGAGGTCACCGGGGAGCTGTTTTTT.

This rearrangement joins TRBV24-1 to TRBJ2-3; no reliable D call. The germline gives CDR1 KGHDR, CDR2 SFDVKD. The CDR3 runs 14 residues. Trimming stripped 4 bases from V and 2 bases from J, with 9 bases between. The CDR3 DNA is TGTGCCACCAGTGACCAGCGCGTCACAGATACGCAGTATTTT. Its protein is CATSDQRVTDTQYF.

With regard to this clone: At one boundary the junction diverges from the germline segment, which might be a read error. The chain is built from TRBV29-1 and TRBJ1-4, with TRBD1 matching 7 bases. CDR3 length: 13 residues. Germline CDR1 SQVTM, CDR2 ANQGSEA. CDR3 amino acids: CSVGTAPNQKLFF. The CDR3 bases are TGCAGCGTCGGGACAGCCCCTAATCAAAAACTGTTTTTT.

The rearrangement joins TRBV9 to TRBJ2-3; a possible D gene is TRBD1 (9 bases). The germline V gene encodes CDR1 SGDLS and CDR2 YYNGEE. CDR3 length: 16 residues. Trimming took off 1 base at V and 6 bases at J, with 18 bases between the two ends. This chain's CDR3 is CASSVRGGTGMDTQYF. The DNA for the CDR3 is TGTGCCAGCAGCGTACGCGGGGGGACAGGGATGGATACGCAGTATTTT.

The chain combines TRBV5-1 with TRBJ2-5; 7 nucleotides match TRBD1. The CDR3 covers 14 residues. V lost 6 bases to trimming and J lost 0 bases; unmatched junction nucleotides: 5. In germline, CDR1 is SGHRS, CDR2 YFSETQ. The CDR3 loop is CASTTQGYQETQYF. In DNA, the CDR3 is TGCGCCAGCACTACACAGGGGTACCAAGAGACCCAGTACTTC.

This rearrangement joins TRBV3-1 (or the pseudogene TRBV3-2) to TRBJ1-6; no firm D call. The CDR3 sequence is 14 residues long. CDR1 LGHDT and CDR2 YNNKEL come from the germline V gene (reference sequence). V lost 2 bases, J lost 5 bases, and 7 bases lay in between. The CDR3 DNA reads as TGTGCCAGCAGCCAACAGGATAATAATTCACCCCTCCACTTT. This encodes CASSQQDNNSPLHF.

J is TRBJ1-2 and V is TRBV5-5; unclear D gene. V dropped 0 bases and J dropped 6 bases, with 9 bases sitting between them. This CDR3 comprises 13 residues. Germline V gene data show CDR1 as SGHKS and CDR2 as YYEKEE (reference sequence). The CDR3 DNA reads as TGTGCCAGCAGCTTGGGCCAGTTCGATGGCTACACCTTC. Translation: CASSLGQFDGYTF.

This sequence joins TRBV5-1 and TRBJ2-5; TRBD1 matches 8 bases. The CDR3 is 16 amino acids. CDR1 is SGHRS and CDR2 is YFSETQ in the germline V gene. Germline trimming cut 4 bases from V and 4 bases from J; bases unmatched to any gene: 12. The CDR3 protein is CASSLGQDPPSETQYF. The DNA of the CDR3 is TGCGCCAGCAGCCTGGGACAGGACCCCCCTTCAGAGACCCAGTACTTC. Supplemented by reference TRBV5-1 and TRBJ2-5, the full variable domain reads KAGVTQTPRYLIKTRGQQVTLSCSPISGHRSVSWYQQTPGQGLQFLFEYFSETQRNKGNFPGRFSGRQFSNSRSEMNVSTLELGDSALYLCASSLGQDPPSETQYFGPGTRLLVL.

J is TRBJ1-5 and V is TRBV7-8; maybe TRBD1 (5 bases). The germline V gene has CDR1 SGHVS and CDR2 FQNEAQ. V was shortened by 1 base and J by 5 bases, with 12 bases between the two germline ends. CDR3 length: 15 amino acids. Here the CDR3 reads CASSLGRQPHQPQHF. In nucleotides, the CDR3 is TGTGCCAGCAGCTTAGGTAGACAGCCTCATCAGCCCCAGCATTTT.

The chain joins TRBV5-1 to TRBJ1-5; 7 bases line up with TRBD1. Trimming cost V 4 bases and J 5 bases; bases outside gene matches: 6. Germline CDR1 is SGHRS and CDR2 is YFSETQ. The CDR3 has 14 residues. DNA of the CDR3: TGCGCCAGCAGCCCTGGGACAGAGTATCAGCCCCAGCATTTT. Amino acid sequence: CASSPGTEYQPQHF.

This chain uses TRBV11-3 with TRBJ1-2; 10 bases agree with TRBD1. V lost 4 bases to trimming and J lost 2 bases; unmatched junction nucleotides: 4. CDR3 length equals 15 residues. Germline assignment: CDR1 SGHNT and CDR2 YENEEA. CDR3 nucleotide sequence: TGTGCCAGCAGCTCCCGGACAGGGGGAAACTATGGCTACACCTTC. This sequence encodes CASSSRTGGNYGYTF.

This clone occurred once. The chain recombines TRBV9 with TRBJ2-1; 8 positions match TRBD2. V lost 3 bases to trimming and J lost 4 bases; unmatched junction nucleotides: 6. Germline CDR1 SGDLS, CDR2 YYNGEE. This CDR3 has 15 amino acids. The DNA of the CDR3 is TGTGCCAGCAGCGAGGACGGGAGGGGGTACAATGAGCAGTTCTTC. It is translated as CASSEDGRGYNEQFF.

The V and J genes are TRBV15 and TRBJ2-7; 7 bases are a match to TRBD1. The CDR3 consists of 15 residues. Germline lookup yields CDR1 LNHNV and CDR2 YYDKDF (reference sequence). The V gene end was trimmed by 3 bases and the J gene end by 0 bases; junction bases not matched to a gene: 5. The CDR3 is CATSRGDSDSYEQYF. The CDR3 nucleotides read TGTGCCACCAGCAGGGGGGACAGTGACTCCTACGAGCAGTACTTC. Based on the CDR3 plus reference TRBV15 and TRBJ2-7, the full variable domain is DAMVIQNPRYQVTQFGKPVTLSCSQTLNHNVMYWYQQKSSQAPKLLFHYYDKDFNNEADTPDNFQSRRPNTSFCFLDIRSPGLGDTAMYLCATSRGDSDSYEQYFGPGTRLTVT.

The chain carries TRBV28 and TRBJ2-2; 9 bases map to TRBD1. The J segment lost 0 bases and the V segment lost 5 bases, leaving 4 bases of the junction unmatched. CDR1 and CDR2 from the germline V gene are MDHEN and SYDVKM. The CDR3 covers 16 residues. In nucleotides, the CDR3 is TGTGCCAGCAGTATCAGGACAGGGGCGAACACCGGGGAGCTGTTTTTT. This encodes CASSIRTGANTGELFF.

The CDR3 loop is CASSQQTSGAYNEQFF. The CDR3 DNA reads as TGTGCCAGCAGCCAACAAACTAGCGGGGCCTACAATGAGCAGTTCTTC. The chain recombines TRBV4-2 with TRBJ2-1; 10 bases fit TRBD2. The CDR3 has 16 residues. V shed 2 bases, J shed 2 bases, and the junction held 3 bases outside the gene matches. Looked up from germline, CDR1 is LGHNA and CDR2 is YNFKEQ.

This sequence joins TRBV5-1 and TRBJ1-2; a possible D gene is TRBD1 (6 bases). Germline V gives CDR1 SGHRS, CDR2 YFSETQ. Trimming took 6 bases from V and 5 from J, leaving 14 bases between them. CDR3 length equals 13 residues. The DNA of the CDR3 is TGCGCCAGCACTCCACAGGGATTATATGGCTACACCTTC. Protein product: CASTPQGLYGYTF.